These T cell receptor beta chains were read from a single sample in a study of T cell repertoires in cytomegalovirus infection. TCRdb redid the calling of the reads with MiXCR, one entry per CDR3 protein. Of around 530,000 distinct CDR3 sequences in the sample, about a quarter were seen once. Sequencing was done on a sample of PBMCs. These receptors were collected from a human donor in good health (CMV status not recorded). Some clones in this sample may be carry-over from other donors' samples. The CDR3 runs from the conserved cysteine through the conserved F or W. The size entry is marked missing in some rows and otherwise reads once, few, many or a size class.

j_gene: TRBJ1-1
abundance: .
v_gene: TRBV4-1
CDR3aa: CASSQEAGLQTEAFF

j_gene: TRBJ2-3
abundance: few
v_gene: TRBV7-6
CDR3aa: CASSLGGGPRADTQYF

j_gene: TRBJ2-1
abundance: .
v_gene: TRBV9
CDR3aa: CASSVAAREGQYNEQFF

j_gene: TRBJ1-2
abundance: once
v_gene: TRBV12-3/TRBV12-4
CDR3aa: CASSFAGSYGYTF

j_gene: TRBJ2-7
abundance: many
v_gene: TRBV7-6
CDR3aa: CASSFCGGPYEQYF

j_gene: TRBJ2-3
abundance: .
v_gene: TRBV29-1
CDR3aa: CSVHRGFSGRAGTDTQYF

j_gene: TRBJ1-5
abundance: few
v_gene: TRBV4-1
CDR3aa: CASSQVLRDFQPQHF

j_gene: TRBJ2-5
abundance: few
v_gene: TRBV11-1
CDR3aa: CASSLPRLAGETQYF

j_gene: TRBJ1-4
abundance: many
v_gene: TRBV7-8
CDR3aa: CASSPRREGEKLFF

j_gene: TRBJ1-6
abundance: few
v_gene: TRBV20-1
CDR3aa: CSAVTGSSYNSPLHF

j_gene: TRBJ1-6
abundance: many
v_gene: TRBV7-8
CDR3aa: CASSVSGSYNSPLHF

j_gene: TRBJ1-5
abundance: few
v_gene: TRBV4-3
CDR3aa: CASSQSLGRANSNQPQHF

j_gene: TRBJ2-2
abundance: many
v_gene: TRBV27
CDR3aa: CASSRTPQSGELFF